This TCR beta chain is from a study of beta chain features in type 1 diabetes. Sequenced material consisted of expressed TCRB transcripts (all of the isolated RNA was reverse transcribed). Clones were read by immunoSEQ multiplex PCR, and TCRdb kept only the in-frame ones, dropping some. The sample includes some 220,000 clones, roughly 11% seen only once; the top ten take about 1.2%. Study-wide points: Moderate yet significant TCRB CDR3 shortening was seen in Type 1 diabetes patients in all four CD4+ subsets. Type 1 diabetes patients had VDJ junctions that carried fewer insertions and more deletions.

As regards this clone: Its target is unknown.

Trimming took 4 bases from V and 5 from J; bases not matched to a gene: 8. From germline, CDR1 is SGHRS and CDR2 YFSETQ. The CDR3 runs 15 residues. The sequence was collected from a man aged 18 to 29 in good health. Sequenced input: central memory CD4+ T cells from blood. The rearrangement uses TRBV5-1 and TRBJ2-7; 11 bases map to TRBD2. The CDR3 loop is CASSITSGSSDEQYF. CDR3 nucleotides: TGCGCCAGCAGCATCACTAGCGGGAGTTCGGACGAGCAGTACTTC.